Shown below are 29 T cell receptor beta chains from a single sample sequenced in a study of blood T cell repertoires in COVID-19. The assay was immunoSEQ multiplex PCR, and TCRdb's table has in-frame clones only and misses some. The data contain approximately 90,000 clones, 81% of them singletons. The sample comprised peripheral blood. These receptors came from a man older than 75 with active or convalescent COVID-19.

This chain links TRBV29-1 with TRBJ1-4, with D hard to call. With 7 bases removed from V and 8 bases from J, the gap between germline ends came to 14 bases. Germline CDR1 is SQVTM and CDR2 is ANQGSEA. This CDR3 is 12 amino acids long. The CDR3 sequence: CSASEAREKLFF. For the CDR3, the DNA is TGCAGCGCCTCGGAGGCTCGGGAAAAACTGTTTTTT. Filled out from reference TRBV29-1 and TRBJ1-4, the complete variable domain reads SAVISQKPSRDICQRGTSLTIQCQVDSQVTMMFWYRQQPGQSLTLIATANQGSEATYESGFVIDKFPISRPNLTFSTLTVSNMSPEDSSIYLCSASEAREKLFFGSGTQLSVL.

The chain carries TRBV20-1 and TRBJ1-2, with D hard to call. CDR1 and CDR2 (germline): DFQATT, SNEGSKA (reference sequence). V was clipped by 2 bases and J by 8 bases, with 9 bases between them. The CDR3 extends over 11 amino acids. The CDR3 is CSARLGVGYTF. CDR3 bases: TGCAGTGCTAGACTTGGAGTGGGCTACACCTTC.

The gene calls are TRBV6-5 and TRBJ1-5; TRBD1 agrees at 12 bases. V dropped 4 bases and J dropped 6; count of bases not matched to a gene: 4. CDR1 and CDR2 from the germline V gene are MNHEY and SVGAGI. This CDR3 is 15 amino acids long. The CDR3 nucleotides read TGTGCCAGCAGTTTAGGGACAGGGGGCTTTCAGCCCCAGCATTTT. Translated: CASSLGTGGFQPQHF.

The rearrangement joins TRBV5-4 to TRBJ1-1, with 7 bases aligning to TRBD1. V trimming: 4 bases; J trimming: 5 bases; junction bases outside the gene matches: 8. This CDR3 has 14 amino acids. Germline CDR1 and CDR2: SGHNT and YYREEE (reference sequence). The CDR3 region is CASSVAGGGTEAFF. DNA for the CDR3: TGTGCCAGCAGCGTGGCAGGGGGAGGTACTGAAGCTTTCTTT. The full variable domain, rest sourced from reference TRBV5-4 and TRBJ1-1, is ETGVTQSPTHLIKTRGQQVTLRCSSQSGHNTVSWYQQALGQGPQFIFQYYREEENGRGNFPPRFSGLQFPNYSSELNVNALELDDSALYLCASSVAGGGTEAFFGQGTRLTVV.

J is TRBJ2-2 and V is TRBV19, with D perhaps matching TRBD1 (5 bases). Germline V gene sequence: CDR1 LNHDA, CDR2 SQIVND (reference sequence). The germline V and J ends were trimmed by 6 bases and 6 bases, with 14 bases remaining between them. This CDR3 is built from 14 residues. CDR3 residues: CASSHGSGPGELFF. In DNA form, the CDR3 reads TGTGCCAGTAGCCACGGCTCAGGGCCCGGGGAGCTGTTTTTT.

The CDR3 reads CASSFLPQASSNEQFF. The CDR3 DNA is TGCGCCAGCAGCTTTTTGCCCCAGGCTTCATCCAATGAGCAGTTCTTC. The rearrangement joins TRBV5-1 to TRBJ2-1, with no clear D. CDR3 size: 16 residues. Per germline, CDR1 SGHRS and CDR2 YFSETQ. V lost 2 bases, J lost 6 bases, and 18 bases lay in between.

V and J are TRBV19 and TRBJ2-7, with D possibly TRBD1 on 6 matching bases. This CDR3 spans 15 amino acids. V dropped 5 bases and J dropped 2 bases, with 16 bases sitting between them. The V gene's germline CDR1 is LNHDA and CDR2 SQIVND (reference sequence). In DNA, the CDR3 is TGTGCCAGTAGTCTACCGAACAGGGACCCCTACGAGCAGTACTTC. Encoded protein: CASSLPNRDPYEQYF.

This clone was counted a single time. J is TRBJ2-2 and V is TRBV10-2; 9 bases are a match to TRBD2. The CDR3 loop spans 15 amino acids. Germline lookup yields CDR1 WSHSY and CDR2 SAAADI. V shed 0 bases, J shed 6 bases, and the junction held 2 bases outside the gene matches. The CDR3 region is CASSESRGGAGELFF. The DNA for the CDR3 is TGCGCCAGCAGTGAGTCTCGCGGGGGGGCCGGGGAGCTGTTTTTT.

The chain uses TRBV28 and TRBJ2-7, with TRBD2 matching 8 bases. The germline V gene encodes CDR1 MDHEN and CDR2 SYDVKM. This CDR3 region has 18 residues. Losses at the gene ends were 5 bases for V and 0 bases for J; bases not matched to a gene: 15. CDR3 nucleotide sequence: TGTGCCAGCAGTCCCCTCTGGGGTAGCGGGGAGGACTCCTACGAGCAGTACTTC. Amino acid sequence: CASSPLWGSGEDSYEQYF.

The chain couples TRBV5-1 to TRBJ2-7; a weak D match, TRBD2 (5 bases). Per germline, CDR1 SGHRS and CDR2 YFSETQ. Trimming took off 4 bases at V and 3 bases at J, with 14 bases between the two ends. The CDR3 length is 14 residues. Here the CDR3 reads CASSPLEAVYEQYF. In DNA, the CDR3 is TGCGCCAGCAGCCCCCTGGAAGCGGTCTACGAGCAGTACTTC. The whole variable domain, remainder taken from reference TRBV5-1 and TRBJ2-7, is KAGVTQTPRYLIKTRGQQVTLSCSPISGHRSVSWYQQTPGQGLQFLFEYFSETQRNKGNFPGRFSGRQFSNSRSEMNVSTLELGDSALYLCASSPLEAVYEQYFGPGTRLTVT.

The V call is TRBV6-1, the J call TRBJ1-2, with D hard to call. The CDR3 loop spans 12 amino acids. Per the germline V gene, CDR1 is MNHNS and CDR2 is SASEGT. Trimming removed 2 bases at V and 6 bases at J, with 7 bases between. The CDR3 region is CASSESYDGYTF. CDR3 DNA sequence: TGTGCCAGCAGTGAATCCTACGATGGCTACACCTTC.

V gene TRBV30 combines with J gene TRBJ2-2, with 12 nucleotides matching TRBD2. Germline V lookup: CDR1 GTSNPN, CDR2 SVGIG (reference sequence). The J segment lost 0 bases and the V segment lost 8 bases, leaving 10 bases of the junction unmatched. The CDR3 extends over 17 amino acids. This chain's CDR3 is CAMDRLAGVSNTGELFF. CDR3 in DNA: TGTGCCATGGATCGACTAGCGGGGGTTTCGAACACCGGGGAGCTGTTTTTT.

The chain links TRBV10-1 to TRBJ1-2; 7 positions agree with TRBD1. CDR1 and CDR2 (germline): WNHNN, SYGVQD (reference sequence). Trimming took 3 bases from V and 0 from J; bases not matched to a gene: 1. The length of the CDR3 is 14 residues. CDR3 DNA: TGCGCCAGCAGTGAAGGGACAGCTAACTATGGCTACACCTTC. Amino acid sequence: CASSEGTANYGYTF.

The chain combines TRBV29-1 with TRBJ2-6, with D maybe TRBD2 (6 bases). This CDR3 is 14 amino acids long. The V end was cut by 4 bases, the J end by 2 bases, with 9 bases between. Germline assignment: CDR1 SQVTM and CDR2 ANQGSEA. CDR3 sequence: CSVGAGTGANVLTF. The CDR3 bases are TGCAGCGTTGGCGCGGGGACTGGGGCCAACGTCCTGACTTTC. The full variable domain, in which reference TRBV29-1 and TRBJ2-6 provide the parts outside the CDR3, is SAVISQKPSRDICQRGTSLTIQCQVDSQVTMMFWYRQQPGQSLTLIATANQGSEATYESGFVIDKFPISRPNLTFSTLTVSNMSPEDSSIYLCSVGAGTGANVLTFGAGSRLTVL.

This chain joins TRBV11-3 and TRBJ2-7; the match to TRBD2 covers 7 bases. Germline V gives CDR1 SGHNT, CDR2 YENEEA. This CDR3 has 15 residues. The J segment lost 0 bases and the V segment lost 5 bases, leaving 7 bases of the junction unmatched. This CDR3 reads CASSQFSGPSYEQYF. The CDR3, as DNA: TGTGCCAGCAGCCAATTTAGCGGGCCCTCCTACGAGCAGTACTTC.

CDR3 nucleotide sequence: TGTGCCAGCAGTTCTGGACAGCAACGAAACACCATATATTTT. Its translation: CASSSGQQRNTIYF. This chain connects TRBV28 to TRBJ1-3, with a possible D match to TRBD1 (6 bases). V shed 4 bases and J shed 5 bases, with 12 bases lying between them. The CDR3 has 14 amino acids. Germline V gene lookup returns CDR1 MDHEN and CDR2 SYDVKM. Full variable domain (outside the CDR3, taken from reference TRBV28 and TRBJ1-3): DVKVTQSSRYLVKRTGEKVFLECVQDMDHENMFWYRQDPGLGLRLIYFSYDVKMKEKGDIPEGYSVSREKKERFSLILESASTNQTSMYLCASSSGQQRNTIYFGEGSWLTVV.

This clone has more than one count but fewer than ten. The chain employs TRBV4-1 and TRBJ2-2; 11 positions agree with TRBD2. Trimming at V came to 4 bases and at J to 7 bases, leaving 14 bases not matched to a gene. The length of the CDR3 is 18 residues. Germline CDR1 reads MGHRA; CDR2 reads YSYEKL. The DNA for the CDR3 is TGCGCCAGCAGCCCAGTGGGGCCTAGCGGGGGGCTGGGCGGGGAGCTGTTTTTT. This translates into CASSPVGPSGGLGGELFF.

This chain links TRBV5-1 with TRBJ2-1; the D gene is possibly TRBD1 (5 bases). Between the trimmed V and J ends, which lost 0 bases and 0 bases, there was a span of 7 bases. Looked up from germline, CDR1 is SGHRS and CDR2 is YFSETQ. The CDR3 length is 15 residues. CDR3 DNA sequence: TGCGCCAGCAGCTTGGAGGGGAACTCCTACAATGAGCAGTTCTTC. As protein: CASSLEGNSYNEQFF.

The table lists this clone with a count of one. The gene calls are TRBV15 and TRBJ1-3; TRBD1 might be the D (5 bases). CDR1 and CDR2 from the germline V gene are LNHNV and YYDKDF (reference sequence). The V and J ends lost 0 bases and 0 bases respectively, with 12 bases between them. The CDR3 has 17 residues. The CDR3 DNA follows: TGTGCCACCAGCAGAGATATGGGGCTTGCCTCTGGAAACACCATATATTTT. This codes for CATSRDMGLASGNTIYF.

The V call is TRBV3-1 (or the pseudogene TRBV3-2), the J call TRBJ2-3; 9 nucleotides line up with TRBD2. Germline V CDR1 and CDR2: LGHDT, YNNKEL (reference sequence). The V segment lost 4 bases and the J segment 6 bases; nucleotides outside the gene matches: 11. This CDR3 comprises 16 residues. The CDR3 region is CASSRLLAGQRDTQYF. The CDR3 DNA reads as TGTGCCAGCAGCCGATTACTAGCGGGCCAGCGGGATACGCAGTATTTT.

The chain combines TRBV27 with TRBJ1-2, with D maybe TRBD1 (6 bases). V dropped 1 base and J dropped 0 bases, with 15 bases sitting between them. The germline CDR1 and CDR2 sequences are MNHEY and SMNVEV (reference sequence). The CDR3 covers 17 residues. The CDR3 is CASSLYPPRGANYGYTF. The CDR3 coding sequence is TGTGCCAGCAGTTTATATCCCCCCAGGGGAGCTAACTATGGCTACACCTTC.

The rearrangement links TRBV5-1 to TRBJ1-1; 9 bases map to TRBD1. The V and J ends lost 3 bases and 2 bases, in that order; junction bases with no gene match: 5. The CDR3 is made up of 15 amino acids. CDR1 is SGHRS and CDR2 is YFSETQ in the germline V gene. The CDR3 DNA is TGCGCCAGCAGCTCAGACAGGGGGTTCAACACTGAAGCTTTCTTT. This codes for CASSSDRGFNTEAFF.

The chain recombines TRBV15 with TRBJ1-6; D unresolved. CDR1 is LNHNV, CDR2 YYDKDF, per germline (reference sequence). This CDR3 is built from 14 residues. The ends were cut back, 0 bases at V and 7 bases at J, with 7 bases in the middle. In DNA, the CDR3 is TGTGCCACCAGCAGAGATGGCAGAAATTCACCCCTCCACTTT. Its protein is CATSRDGRNSPLHF.

The chain uses TRBV28 and TRBJ1-6; no clear D. Between the trimmed V and J ends, which lost 5 bases and 7 bases, there was a span of 9 bases. CDR3 length: 13 amino acids. CDR1 MDHEN and CDR2 SYDVKM come from the germline V gene. The CDR3 DNA reads as TGTGCCAGCAGTGAGACGGAGAATTCACCCCTCCACTTT. Translation: CASSETENSPLHF.

This clone was seen only a few times. The chain is built from TRBV5-1 and TRBJ2-7; TRBD1 is a possible D gene (6 bases). CDR1 SGHRS and CDR2 YFSETQ come from the germline V gene. The V gene lost 7 bases and the J gene lost 7 bases, with 12 bases spanning the gap. The CDR3 spans 11 residues. The chain's CDR3 is CASRSGEEQYF. The CDR3 DNA is TGCGCCAGCCGTTCAGGGGAAGAGCAGTACTTC.

The chain joins TRBV7-2 to TRBJ2-2; D gene ambiguous. Per germline, CDR1 SGHTA and CDR2 FQGNSA. Trimming stripped 5 bases from V and 6 bases from J, with 13 bases between. The CDR3 has 14 residues. CDR3 DNA: TGTGCCAGCAGCCCTTCGTTCTCCGCCGGGGAGCTGTTTTTT. It translates to CASSPSFSAGELFF.

The V and J genes are TRBV5-4 and TRBJ2-1; 9 nucleotides line up with TRBD2. Germline trimming cut 5 bases from V and 7 bases from J; bases unmatched to any gene: 10. This CDR3 contains 15 residues. From germline, CDR1 is SGHNT and CDR2 YYREEE (reference sequence). The CDR3 nucleotides are TGTGCCAGCAGAGAGGGAGCGGGGGGAGGGAATGAGCAGTTCTTC. It encodes CASREGAGGGNEQFF.

This clone was counted a few times. The rearrangement uses TRBV27 and TRBJ2-7; 10 nucleotides align to TRBD1. Germline V CDR1 and CDR2: MNHEY, SMNVEV (reference sequence). The trim removed 5 bases at V and 2 bases at J, leaving 9 bases unmatched. The CDR3 is 16 amino acids. The CDR3 spells CASSPIQGQGAYEQYF. The CDR3, as DNA: TGTGCCAGCAGTCCTATCCAAGGACAGGGGGCCTACGAGCAGTACTTC.

The chain uses TRBV13 and TRBJ2-3; 8 bases align to TRBD2. Trimming cost V 2 bases and J 0 bases; bases outside gene matches: 4. The germline gives CDR1 PRHDT, CDR2 FYEKMQ (reference sequence). The CDR3 runs 16 residues. The CDR3 reads CASSLWVAGSTDTQYF. Here the CDR3 DNA reads TGTGCCAGCAGCTTATGGGTAGCGGGGAGCACAGATACGCAGTATTTT.